Given below is one T cell receptor (beta chain) in context. Its specificity is not known. These data come from a study of identical twins. V was shortened by 3 bases and J by 4 bases, with 18 bases between the two germline ends. The CDR3 loop spans 16 amino acids. Germline V gene sequence: CDR1 ENHRY, CDR2 SYGVKD. Each CDR3 protein is one row after TCRdb ran MiXCR on the 5' RACE reads. The sample carries 600,000 to 800,000 distinct CDR3 sequences, 20% to 25% recorded once. Points from the study as a whole: Memory repertoires lacked the insertion deficit that abundant cord blood beta clonotypes showed.

The data also belong to a second study, concerning T cells expressing NK-cell markers. That work adds: It was sorted CD3+CD56+NKG2C+, CD3+CD56+NKG2C- and CD3+CD56-NKG2C+ T cells that supplied the TCR beta repertoires. In more than five donors, dominant CD3+CD56+NKG2C+ clonotypes ranked among the top 10 CD8+ clonotypes. Several donors' CD3+CD56-NKG2C+ cells were dominated by the same clonotypes.

The V and J genes are TRBV10-3 and TRBJ1-2; possibly TRBD1 for D (6 bases). Material for sequencing was PBMCs. The sequence was collected from a woman aged 18-30 years in good health. The CDR3 DNA is TGTGCCATCAGTGACCCCGGGGGGGCTTTCACCTATGGCTACACCTTC. Translated, it gives CAISDPGGAFTYGYTF.